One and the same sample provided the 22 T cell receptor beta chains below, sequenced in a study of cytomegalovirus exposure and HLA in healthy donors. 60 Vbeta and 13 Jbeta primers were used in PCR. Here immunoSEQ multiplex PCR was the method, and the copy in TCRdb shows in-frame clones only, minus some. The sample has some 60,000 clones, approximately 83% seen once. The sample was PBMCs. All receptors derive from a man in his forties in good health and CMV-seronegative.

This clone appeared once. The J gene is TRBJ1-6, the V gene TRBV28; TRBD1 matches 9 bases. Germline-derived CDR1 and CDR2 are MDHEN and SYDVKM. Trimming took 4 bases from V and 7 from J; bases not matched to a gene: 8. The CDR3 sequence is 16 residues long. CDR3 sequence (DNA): TGTGCCAGCAGTTGGGGGGGACAGGGAAGCAATTCACCCCTCCACTTT. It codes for CASSWGGQGSNSPLHF.

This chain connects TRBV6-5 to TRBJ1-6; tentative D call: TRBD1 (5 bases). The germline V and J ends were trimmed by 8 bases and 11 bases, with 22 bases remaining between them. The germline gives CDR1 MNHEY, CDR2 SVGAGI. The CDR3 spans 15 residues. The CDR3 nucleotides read TGTGCCAGCGGAAAAGGGGCAGGGATCTTGGCACCCCTCCACTTT. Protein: CASGKGAGILAPLHF.

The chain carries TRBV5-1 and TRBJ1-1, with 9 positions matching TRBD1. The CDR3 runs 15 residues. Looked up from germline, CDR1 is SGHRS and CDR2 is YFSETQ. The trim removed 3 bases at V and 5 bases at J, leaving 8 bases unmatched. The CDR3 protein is CASSYGQGIFTEAFF. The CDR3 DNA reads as TGCGCCAGCAGCTATGGACAGGGGATATTTACTGAAGCTTTCTTT.

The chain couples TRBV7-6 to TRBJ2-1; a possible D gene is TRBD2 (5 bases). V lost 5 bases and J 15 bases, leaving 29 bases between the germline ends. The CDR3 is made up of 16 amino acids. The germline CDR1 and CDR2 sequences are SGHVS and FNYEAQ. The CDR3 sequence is CASSPNHIEGSLLGFF. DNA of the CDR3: TGTGCCAGCAGCCCCAACCACATCGAGGGTAGTCTTTTGGGGTTCTTC.

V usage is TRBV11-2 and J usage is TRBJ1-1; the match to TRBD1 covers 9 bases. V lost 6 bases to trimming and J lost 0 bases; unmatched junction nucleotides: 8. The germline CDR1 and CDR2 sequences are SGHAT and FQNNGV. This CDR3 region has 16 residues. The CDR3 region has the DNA TGTGCCAGCAGAATCGCCACAGGGGGCATGAACACTGAAGCTTTCTTT. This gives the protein CASRIATGGMNTEAFF.

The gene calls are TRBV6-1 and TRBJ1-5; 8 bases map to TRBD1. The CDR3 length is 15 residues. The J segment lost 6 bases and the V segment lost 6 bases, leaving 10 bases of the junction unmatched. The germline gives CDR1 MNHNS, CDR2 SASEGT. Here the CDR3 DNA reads TGTGCCAGCAGCCCACTAGGACAGGGCAGTCAGCCCCAGCATTTT. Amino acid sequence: CASSPLGQGSQPQHF.

The chain's CDR3 is CASSRLGLKSNNTEAFF. The CDR3 coding sequence is TGTGCCAGCAGCCGACTGGGTTTGAAATCCAACAACACTGAAGCTTTCTTT. J is TRBJ1-1 and V is TRBV7-9; D remains ambiguous. From germline, CDR1 is SEHNR and CDR2 FQNEAQ (reference sequence). The CDR3 extends over 17 amino acids. V shed 5 bases and J shed 2 bases, with 21 bases lying between them.

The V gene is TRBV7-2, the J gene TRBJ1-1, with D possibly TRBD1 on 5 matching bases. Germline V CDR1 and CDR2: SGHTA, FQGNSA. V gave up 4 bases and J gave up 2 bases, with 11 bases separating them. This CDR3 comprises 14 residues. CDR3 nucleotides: TGTGCCAGCAGCTCTTACCAGGGCAACACTGAAGCTTTCTTT. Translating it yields CASSSYQGNTEAFF. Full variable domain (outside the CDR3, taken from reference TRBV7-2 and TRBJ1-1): GAGVSQSPSNKVTEKGKDVELRCDPISGHTALYWYRQSLGQGLEFLIYFQGNSAPDKSGLPSDRFSAERTGGSVSTLTIQRTQQEDSAVYLCASSSYQGNTEAFFGQGTRLTVV.

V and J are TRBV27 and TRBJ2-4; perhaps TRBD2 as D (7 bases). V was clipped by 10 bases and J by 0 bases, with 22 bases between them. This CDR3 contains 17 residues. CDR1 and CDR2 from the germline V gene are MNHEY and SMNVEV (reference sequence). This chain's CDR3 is CATEFRPGGLAKNIQYF. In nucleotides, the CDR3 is TGTGCCACCGAGTTCCGTCCGGGGGGCTTAGCCAAAAACATTCAGTACTTC.

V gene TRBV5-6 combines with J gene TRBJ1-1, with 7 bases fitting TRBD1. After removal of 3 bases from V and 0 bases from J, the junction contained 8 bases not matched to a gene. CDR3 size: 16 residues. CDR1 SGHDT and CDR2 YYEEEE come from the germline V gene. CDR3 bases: TGTGCCAGCAGCTCAATCAGACAGGGATTGAACACTGAAGCTTTCTTT. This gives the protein CASSSIRQGLNTEAFF.

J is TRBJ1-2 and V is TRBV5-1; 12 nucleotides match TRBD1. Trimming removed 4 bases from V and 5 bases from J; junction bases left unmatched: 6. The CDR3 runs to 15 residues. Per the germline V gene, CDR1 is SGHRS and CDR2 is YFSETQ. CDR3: CASSAGQGAEYGYTF. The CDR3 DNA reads TGCGCCAGCAGCGCGGGACAGGGGGCCGAATATGGCTACACCTTC.

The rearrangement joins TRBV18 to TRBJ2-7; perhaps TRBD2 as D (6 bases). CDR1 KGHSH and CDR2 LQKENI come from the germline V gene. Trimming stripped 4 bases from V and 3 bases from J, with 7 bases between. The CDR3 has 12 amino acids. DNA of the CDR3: TGTGCCAGCTCACTGGACTACTACGAGCAGTACGTC. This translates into CASSLDYYEQYV.

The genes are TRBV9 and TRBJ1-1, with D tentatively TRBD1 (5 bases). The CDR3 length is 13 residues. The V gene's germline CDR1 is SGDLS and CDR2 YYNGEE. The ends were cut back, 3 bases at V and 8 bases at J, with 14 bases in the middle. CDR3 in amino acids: CASSGPHRTEAFF. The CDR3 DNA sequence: TGTGCCAGCAGCGGGCCCCACAGGACCGAAGCTTTCTTT. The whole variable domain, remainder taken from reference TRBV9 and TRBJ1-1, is DSGVTQTPKHLITATGQRVTLRCSPRSGDLSVYWYQQSLDQGLQFLIQYYNGEERAKGNILERFSAQQFPDLHSELNLSSLELGDSALYFCASSGPHRTEAFFGQGTRLTVV.

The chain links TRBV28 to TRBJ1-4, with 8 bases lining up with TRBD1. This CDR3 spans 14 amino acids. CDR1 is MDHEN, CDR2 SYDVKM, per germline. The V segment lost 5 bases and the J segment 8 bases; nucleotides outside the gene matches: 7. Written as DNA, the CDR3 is TGTGCCAGCAGTGGACAGGGTGCGGGAGAAAAACTGTTTTTT. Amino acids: CASSGQGAGEKLFF.

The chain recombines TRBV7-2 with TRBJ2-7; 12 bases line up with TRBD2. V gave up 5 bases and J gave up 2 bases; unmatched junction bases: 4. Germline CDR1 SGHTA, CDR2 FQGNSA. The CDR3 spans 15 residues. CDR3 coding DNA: TGTGCCAGCAGCCAAGGACTAGCGGGGACCTACGAGCAGTACTTC. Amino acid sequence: CASSQGLAGTYEQYF.

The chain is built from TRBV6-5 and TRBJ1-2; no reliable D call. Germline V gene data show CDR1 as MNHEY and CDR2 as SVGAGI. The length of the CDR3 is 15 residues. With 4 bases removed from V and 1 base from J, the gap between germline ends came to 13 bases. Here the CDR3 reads CASSSPGRGNYGYTF. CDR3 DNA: TGTGCCAGCAGTTCTCCTGGGCGGGGTAACTATGGCTACACCTTC.

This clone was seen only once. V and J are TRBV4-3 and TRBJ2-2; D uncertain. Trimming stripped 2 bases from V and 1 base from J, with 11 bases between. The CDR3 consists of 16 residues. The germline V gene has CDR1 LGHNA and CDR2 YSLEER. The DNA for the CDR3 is TGCGCCAGCAGCCAACAGCGCTTGTTGAACACCGGGGAGCTGTTTTTT. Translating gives CASSQQRLLNTGELFF.

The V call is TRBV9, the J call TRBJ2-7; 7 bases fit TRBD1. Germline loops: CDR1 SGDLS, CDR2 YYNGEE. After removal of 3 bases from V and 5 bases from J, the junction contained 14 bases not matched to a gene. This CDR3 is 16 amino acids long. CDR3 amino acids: CASSAGDSPGGDEQYF. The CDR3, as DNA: TGTGCCAGCAGCGCAGGGGACAGTCCCGGTGGAGACGAGCAGTACTTC.

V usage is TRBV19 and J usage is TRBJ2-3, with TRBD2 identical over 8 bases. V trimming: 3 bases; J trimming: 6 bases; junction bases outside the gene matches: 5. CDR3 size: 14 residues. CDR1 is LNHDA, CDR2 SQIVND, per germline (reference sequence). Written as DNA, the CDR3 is TGTGCCAGTAGTATTTCAGCGGGGGTGGATACGCAGTATTTT. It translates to CASSISAGVDTQYF.

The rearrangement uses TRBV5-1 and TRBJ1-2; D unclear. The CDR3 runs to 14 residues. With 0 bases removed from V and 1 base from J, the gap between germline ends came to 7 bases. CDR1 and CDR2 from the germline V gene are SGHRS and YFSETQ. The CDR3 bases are TGCGCCAGCAGCTTGGATGGCAGTAACTATGGCTACACCTTC. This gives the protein CASSLDGSNYGYTF.

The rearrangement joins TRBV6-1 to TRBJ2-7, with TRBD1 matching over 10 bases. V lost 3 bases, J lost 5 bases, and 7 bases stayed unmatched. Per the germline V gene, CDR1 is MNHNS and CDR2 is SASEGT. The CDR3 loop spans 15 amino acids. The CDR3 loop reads CASSDPGQGRNEQYF. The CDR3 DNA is TGTGCCAGCAGTGACCCGGGACAGGGGAGGAACGAGCAGTACTTC.

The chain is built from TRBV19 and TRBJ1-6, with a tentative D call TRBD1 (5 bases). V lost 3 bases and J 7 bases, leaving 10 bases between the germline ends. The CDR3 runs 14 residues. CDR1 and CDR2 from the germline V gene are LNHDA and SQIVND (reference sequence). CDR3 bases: TGTGCCAGTAGTATGGCAGGGTCCAATTCACCCCTCCACTTT. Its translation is CASSMAGSNSPLHF.